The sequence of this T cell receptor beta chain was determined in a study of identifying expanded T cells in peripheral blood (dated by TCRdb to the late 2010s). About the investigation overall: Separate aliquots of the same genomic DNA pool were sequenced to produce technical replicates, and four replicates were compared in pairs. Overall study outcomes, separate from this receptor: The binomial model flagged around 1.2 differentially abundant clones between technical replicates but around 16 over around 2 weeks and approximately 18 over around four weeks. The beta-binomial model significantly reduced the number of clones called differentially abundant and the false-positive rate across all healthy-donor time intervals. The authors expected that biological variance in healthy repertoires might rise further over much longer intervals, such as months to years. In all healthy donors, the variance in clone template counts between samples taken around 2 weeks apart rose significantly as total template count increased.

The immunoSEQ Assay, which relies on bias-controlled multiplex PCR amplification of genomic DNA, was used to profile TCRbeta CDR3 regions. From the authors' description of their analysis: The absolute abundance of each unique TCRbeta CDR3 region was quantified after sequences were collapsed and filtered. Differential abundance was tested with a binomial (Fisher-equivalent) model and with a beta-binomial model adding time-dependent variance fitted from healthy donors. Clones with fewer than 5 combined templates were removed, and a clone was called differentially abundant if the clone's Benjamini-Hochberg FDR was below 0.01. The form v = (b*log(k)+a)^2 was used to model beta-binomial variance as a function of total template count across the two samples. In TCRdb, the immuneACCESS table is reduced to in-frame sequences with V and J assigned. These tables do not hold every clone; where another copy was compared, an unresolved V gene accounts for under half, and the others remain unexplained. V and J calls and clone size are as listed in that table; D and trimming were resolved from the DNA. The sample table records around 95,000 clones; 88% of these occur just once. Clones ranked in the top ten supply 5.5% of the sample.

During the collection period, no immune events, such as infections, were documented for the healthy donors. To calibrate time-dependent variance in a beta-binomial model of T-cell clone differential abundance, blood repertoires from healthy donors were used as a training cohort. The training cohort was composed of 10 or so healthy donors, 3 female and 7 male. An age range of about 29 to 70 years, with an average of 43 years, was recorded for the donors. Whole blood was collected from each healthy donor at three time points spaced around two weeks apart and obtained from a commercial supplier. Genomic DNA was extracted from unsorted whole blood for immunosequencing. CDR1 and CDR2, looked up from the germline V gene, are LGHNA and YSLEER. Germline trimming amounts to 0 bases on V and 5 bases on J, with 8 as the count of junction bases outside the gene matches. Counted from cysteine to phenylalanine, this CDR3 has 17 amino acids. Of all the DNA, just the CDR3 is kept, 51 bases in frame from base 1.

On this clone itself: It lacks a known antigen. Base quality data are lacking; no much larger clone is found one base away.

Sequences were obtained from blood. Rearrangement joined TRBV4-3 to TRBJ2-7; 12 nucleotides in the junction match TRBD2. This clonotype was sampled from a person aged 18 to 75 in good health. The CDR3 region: CASSQDWLAGGVHEQYF. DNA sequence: TGCGCCAGCAGCCAAGATTGGCTAGCGGGAGGGGTACACGAGCAGTACTTC.